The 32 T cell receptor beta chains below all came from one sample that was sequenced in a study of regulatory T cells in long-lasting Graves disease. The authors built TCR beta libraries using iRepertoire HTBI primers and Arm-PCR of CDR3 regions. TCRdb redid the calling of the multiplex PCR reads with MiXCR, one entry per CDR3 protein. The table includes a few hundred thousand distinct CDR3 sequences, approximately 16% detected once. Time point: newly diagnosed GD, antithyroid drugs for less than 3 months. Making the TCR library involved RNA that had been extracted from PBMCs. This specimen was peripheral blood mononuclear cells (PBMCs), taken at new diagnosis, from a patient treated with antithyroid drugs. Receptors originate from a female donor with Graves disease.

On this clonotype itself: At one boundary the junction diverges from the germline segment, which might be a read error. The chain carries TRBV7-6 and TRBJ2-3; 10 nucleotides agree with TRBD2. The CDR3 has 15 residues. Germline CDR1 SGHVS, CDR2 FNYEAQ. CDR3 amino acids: CARSLIAGGTDTQYF. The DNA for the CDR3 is TGCGCCAGAAGCTTAATAGCGGGAGGAACAGATACGCAGTATTTT.

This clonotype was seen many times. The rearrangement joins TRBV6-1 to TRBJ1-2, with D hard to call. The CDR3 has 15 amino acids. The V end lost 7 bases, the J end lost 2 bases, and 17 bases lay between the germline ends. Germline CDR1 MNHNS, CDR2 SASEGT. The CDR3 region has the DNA TGTGCCAGCAAAGATGGACTCAGGTCGAACTATGGCTACACCTTC. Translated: CASKDGLRSNYGYTF.

In nucleotides, the CDR3 is TGTGCCAGCAGTCGGAACAGGGGCTTCTACAATGAGCAGTTCTTC. Amino acid sequence: CASSRNRGFYNEQFF. This sequence joins TRBV4-2 and TRBJ2-1; 7 bases are a match to TRBD1. V dropped 6 bases and J dropped 3; count of bases not matched to a gene: 8. The germline gives CDR1 LGHNA, CDR2 YNFKEQ. The CDR3 is made up of 15 amino acids.

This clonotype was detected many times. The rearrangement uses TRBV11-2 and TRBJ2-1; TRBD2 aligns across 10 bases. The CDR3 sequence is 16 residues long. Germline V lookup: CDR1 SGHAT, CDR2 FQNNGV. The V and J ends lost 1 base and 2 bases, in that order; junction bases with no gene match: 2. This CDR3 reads CASSLVSGRAYNEQFF. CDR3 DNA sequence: TGTGCCAGCAGCTTAGTAAGCGGGAGGGCCTACAATGAGCAGTTCTTC. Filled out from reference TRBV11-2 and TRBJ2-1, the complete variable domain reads EAGVAQSPRYKIIEKRQSVAFWCNPISGHATLYWYQQILGQGPKLLIQFQNNGVVDDSQLPKDRFSAERLKGVDSTLKIQPAKLEDSAVYLCASSLVSGRAYNEQFFGPGTRLTVL.

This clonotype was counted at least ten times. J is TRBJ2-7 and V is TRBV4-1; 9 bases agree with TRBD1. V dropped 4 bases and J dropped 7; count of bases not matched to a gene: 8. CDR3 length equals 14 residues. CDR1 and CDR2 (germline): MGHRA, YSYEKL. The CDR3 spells CASSLRDRADEQYF. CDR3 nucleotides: TGCGCCAGCAGCCTTCGGGACAGGGCGGATGAGCAGTACTTC.

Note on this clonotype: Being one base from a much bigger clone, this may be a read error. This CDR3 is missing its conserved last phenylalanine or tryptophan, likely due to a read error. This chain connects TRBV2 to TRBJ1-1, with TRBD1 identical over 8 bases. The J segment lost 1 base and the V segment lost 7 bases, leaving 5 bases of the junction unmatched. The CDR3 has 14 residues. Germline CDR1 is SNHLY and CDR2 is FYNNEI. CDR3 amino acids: CASKDRAANTEAFS. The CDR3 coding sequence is TGTGCCAGCAAGGACAGGGCCGCGAACACTGAAGCTTTCTCT.

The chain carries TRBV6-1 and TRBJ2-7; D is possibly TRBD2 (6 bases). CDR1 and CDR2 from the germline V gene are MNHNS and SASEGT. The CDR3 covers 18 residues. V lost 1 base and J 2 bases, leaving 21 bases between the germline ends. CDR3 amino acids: CASSEDGGGIVRAYEQYF. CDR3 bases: TGTGCCAGCAGTGAAGATGGGGGAGGTATAGTAAGGGCCTACGAGCAGTACTTC.

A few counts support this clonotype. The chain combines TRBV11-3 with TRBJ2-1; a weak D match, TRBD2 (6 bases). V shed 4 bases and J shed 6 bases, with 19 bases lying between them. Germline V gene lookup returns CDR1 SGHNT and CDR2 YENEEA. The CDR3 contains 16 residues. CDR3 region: CASSSREGGDPNEQFF. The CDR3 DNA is TGTGCCAGCAGCTCCCGTGAGGGCGGGGACCCCAATGAGCAGTTCTTC.

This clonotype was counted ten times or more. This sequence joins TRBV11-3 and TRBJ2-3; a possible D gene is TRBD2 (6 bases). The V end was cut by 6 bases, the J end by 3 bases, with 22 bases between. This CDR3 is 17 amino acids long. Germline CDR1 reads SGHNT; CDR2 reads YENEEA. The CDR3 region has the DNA TGTGCCAGCAGTAGAGATGGGACTGGTTTACTGACAGATACGCAGTATTTT. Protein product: CASSRDGTGLLTDTQYF.

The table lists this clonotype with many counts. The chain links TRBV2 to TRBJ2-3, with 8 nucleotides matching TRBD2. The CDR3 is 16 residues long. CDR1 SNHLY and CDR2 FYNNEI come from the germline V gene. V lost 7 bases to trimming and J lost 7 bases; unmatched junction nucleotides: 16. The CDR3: CASTNGAGTRINTQYF. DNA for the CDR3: TGTGCCAGCACCAATGGGGCCGGGACTAGGATTAATACGCAGTATTTT.

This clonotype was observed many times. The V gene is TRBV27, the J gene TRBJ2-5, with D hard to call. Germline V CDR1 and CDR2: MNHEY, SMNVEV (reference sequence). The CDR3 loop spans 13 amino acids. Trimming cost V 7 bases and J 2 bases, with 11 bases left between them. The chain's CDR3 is CASKVGDQETQYF. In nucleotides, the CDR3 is TGTGCCAGCAAAGTCGGAGATCAAGAGACCCAGTACTTC.

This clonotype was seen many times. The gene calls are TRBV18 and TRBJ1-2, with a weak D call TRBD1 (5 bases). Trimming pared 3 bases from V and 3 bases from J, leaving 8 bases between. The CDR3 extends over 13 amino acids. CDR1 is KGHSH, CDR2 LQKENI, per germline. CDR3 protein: CASSPGTYYGYTF. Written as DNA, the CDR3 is TGTGCCAGCTCACCCGGGACTTACTATGGCTACACCTTC.

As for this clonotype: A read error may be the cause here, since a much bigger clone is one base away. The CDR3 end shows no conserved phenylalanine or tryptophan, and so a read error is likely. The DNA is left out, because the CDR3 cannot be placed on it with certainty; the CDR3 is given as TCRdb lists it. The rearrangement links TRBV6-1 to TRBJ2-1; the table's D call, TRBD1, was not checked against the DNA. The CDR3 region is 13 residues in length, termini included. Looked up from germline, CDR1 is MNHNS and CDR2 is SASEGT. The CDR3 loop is CASRDRASGPLVL.

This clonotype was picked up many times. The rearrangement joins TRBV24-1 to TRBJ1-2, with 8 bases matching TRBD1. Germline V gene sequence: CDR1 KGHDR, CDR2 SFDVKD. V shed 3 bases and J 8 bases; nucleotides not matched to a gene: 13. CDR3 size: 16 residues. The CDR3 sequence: CATSDNKGGQAMGYTF. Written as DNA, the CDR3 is TGTGCCACCAGTGATAATAAGGGGGGACAGGCGATGGGCTACACCTTC.

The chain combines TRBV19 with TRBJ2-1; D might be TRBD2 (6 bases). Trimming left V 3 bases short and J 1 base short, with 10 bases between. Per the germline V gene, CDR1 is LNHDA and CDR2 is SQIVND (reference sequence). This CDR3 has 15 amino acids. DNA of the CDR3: TGTGCCAGTAGTATGCACGGGGGTTCCTACAATGAGCAGTTCTTC. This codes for CASSMHGGSYNEQFF.

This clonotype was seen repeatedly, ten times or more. The CDR3 region is CASSIVSSGIREQFF. In nucleotides, the CDR3 is TGTGCCAGTAGTATAGTCTCTAGCGGGATACGTGAGCAGTTCTTC. The chain couples TRBV19 to TRBJ2-1; 9 bases align to TRBD2. CDR3 length: 15 residues. J lost 9 bases, V lost 1 base, and 7 bases had no gene match. From germline, CDR1 is LNHDA and CDR2 SQIVND (reference sequence).

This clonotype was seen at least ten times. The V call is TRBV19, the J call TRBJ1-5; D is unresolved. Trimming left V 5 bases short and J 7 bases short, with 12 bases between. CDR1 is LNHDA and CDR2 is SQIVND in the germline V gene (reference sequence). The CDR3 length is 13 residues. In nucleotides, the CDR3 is TGTGCCAGTAGTCCTGGGGTCAAGCAGCCCCAGCATTTT. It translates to CASSPGVKQPQHF.

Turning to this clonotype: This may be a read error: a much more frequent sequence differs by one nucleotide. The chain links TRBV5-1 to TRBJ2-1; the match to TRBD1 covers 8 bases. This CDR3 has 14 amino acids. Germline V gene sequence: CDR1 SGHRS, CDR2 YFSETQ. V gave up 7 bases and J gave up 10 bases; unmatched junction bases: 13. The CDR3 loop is CASGLDRVDYEQFF. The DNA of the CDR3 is TGCGCCAGCGGACTGGACAGGGTCGACTACGAGCAGTTCTTC.

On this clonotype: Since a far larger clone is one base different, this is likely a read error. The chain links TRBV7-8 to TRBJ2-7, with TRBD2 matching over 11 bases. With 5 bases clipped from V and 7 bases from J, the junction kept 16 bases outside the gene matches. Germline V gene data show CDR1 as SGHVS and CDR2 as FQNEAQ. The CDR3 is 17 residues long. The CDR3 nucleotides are TGTGCCAGCAGCCGGCGGGCTAGCGGGAGGAGCGGGCATGAGCAGTACTTC. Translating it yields CASSRRASGRSGHEQYF.

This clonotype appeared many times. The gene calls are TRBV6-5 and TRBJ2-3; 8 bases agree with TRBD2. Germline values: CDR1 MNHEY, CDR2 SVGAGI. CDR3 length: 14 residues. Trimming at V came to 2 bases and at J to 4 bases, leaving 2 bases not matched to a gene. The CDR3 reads CASSYGAGADTQYF. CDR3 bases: TGTGCCAGCAGTTACGGAGCGGGAGCAGATACGCAGTATTTT.

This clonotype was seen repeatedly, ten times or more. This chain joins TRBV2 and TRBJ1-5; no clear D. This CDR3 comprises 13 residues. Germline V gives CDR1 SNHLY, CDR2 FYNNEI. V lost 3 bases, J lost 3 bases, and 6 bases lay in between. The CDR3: CASSDGYNQPQHF. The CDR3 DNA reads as TGTGCCAGCAGTGACGGATACAATCAGCCCCAGCATTTT. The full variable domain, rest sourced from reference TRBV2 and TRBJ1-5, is EPEVTQTPSHQVTQMGQEVILRCVPISNHLYFYWYRQILGQKVEFLVSFYNNEISEKSEIFDDQFSVERPDGSNFTLKIRSTKLEDSAMYFCASSDGYNQPQHFGDGTRLSIL.

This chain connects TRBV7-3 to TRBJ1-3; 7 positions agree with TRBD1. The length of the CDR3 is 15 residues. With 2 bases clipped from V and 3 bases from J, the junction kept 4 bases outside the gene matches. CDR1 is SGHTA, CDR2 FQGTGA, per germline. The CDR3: CASSLEGADGNTIYF. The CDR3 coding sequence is TGTGCCAGCAGCTTAGAGGGGGCGGATGGAAACACCATATATTTT.

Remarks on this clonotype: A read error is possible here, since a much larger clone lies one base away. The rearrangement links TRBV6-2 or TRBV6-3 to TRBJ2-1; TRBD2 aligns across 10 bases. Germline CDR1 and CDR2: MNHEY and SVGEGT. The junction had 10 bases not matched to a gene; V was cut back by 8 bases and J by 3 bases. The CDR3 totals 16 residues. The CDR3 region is CASWALAGDLYNEQFF. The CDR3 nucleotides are TGTGCCAGCTGGGCCCTAGCGGGAGATCTCTACAATGAGCAGTTCTTC.

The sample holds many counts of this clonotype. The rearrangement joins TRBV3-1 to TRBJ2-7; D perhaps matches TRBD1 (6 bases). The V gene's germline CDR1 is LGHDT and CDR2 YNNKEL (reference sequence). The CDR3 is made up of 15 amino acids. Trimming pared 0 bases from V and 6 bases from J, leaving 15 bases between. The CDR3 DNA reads TGTGCCAGCAGCCAAGATGGGGCACAGGGTCGCGAGCAGTACTTC. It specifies CASSQDGAQGREQYF.

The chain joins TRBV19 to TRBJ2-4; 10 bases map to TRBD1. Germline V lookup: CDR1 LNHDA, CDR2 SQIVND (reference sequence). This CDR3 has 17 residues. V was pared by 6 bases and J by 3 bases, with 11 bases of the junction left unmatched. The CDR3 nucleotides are TGTGCCAGTAGCCCCTTCTGGACAGGGGGTGGCAAAAACATTCAGTACTTC. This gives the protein CASSPFWTGGGKNIQYF.

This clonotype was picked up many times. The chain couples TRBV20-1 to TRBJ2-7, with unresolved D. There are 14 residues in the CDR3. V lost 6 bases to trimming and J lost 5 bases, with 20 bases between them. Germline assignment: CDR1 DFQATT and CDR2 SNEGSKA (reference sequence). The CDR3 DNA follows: TGCAGTGCCCCGAGCCCCCTCCGAGGCCACGAGCAGTACTTC. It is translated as CSAPSPLRGHEQYF.

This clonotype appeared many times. The CDR3 DNA is TGTGCCACCAGTACCGCCGGGGCCGTCGGCACTGAAGCTTTCTTT. Its protein is CATSTAGAVGTEAFF. The V and J genes are TRBV15 and TRBJ1-1; the D gene is possibly TRBD1 (5 bases). V lost 6 bases and J 4 bases, leaving 18 bases between the germline ends. Germline lookup yields CDR1 LNHNV and CDR2 YYDKDF (reference sequence). The CDR3 runs 15 residues.

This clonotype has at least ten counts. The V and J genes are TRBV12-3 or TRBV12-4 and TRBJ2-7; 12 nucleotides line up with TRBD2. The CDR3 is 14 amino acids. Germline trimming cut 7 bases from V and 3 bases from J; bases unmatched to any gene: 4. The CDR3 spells CASNLAGGRYEQYF. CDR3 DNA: TGTGCCAGCAACCTAGCGGGAGGGCGCTACGAGCAGTACTTC.

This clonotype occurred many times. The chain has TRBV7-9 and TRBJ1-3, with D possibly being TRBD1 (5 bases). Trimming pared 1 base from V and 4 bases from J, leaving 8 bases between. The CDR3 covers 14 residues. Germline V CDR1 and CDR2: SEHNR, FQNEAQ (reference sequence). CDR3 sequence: CASSLVWGGNTIYF. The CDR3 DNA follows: TGTGCCAGCAGCTTAGTCTGGGGCGGAAACACCATATATTTT.

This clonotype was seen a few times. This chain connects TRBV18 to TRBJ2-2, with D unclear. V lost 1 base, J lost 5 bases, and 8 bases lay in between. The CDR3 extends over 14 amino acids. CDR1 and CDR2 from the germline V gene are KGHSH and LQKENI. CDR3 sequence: CASSPQLSTGELFF. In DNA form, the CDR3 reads TGTGCCAGCTCACCACAACTTTCAACCGGGGAGCTGTTTTTT.

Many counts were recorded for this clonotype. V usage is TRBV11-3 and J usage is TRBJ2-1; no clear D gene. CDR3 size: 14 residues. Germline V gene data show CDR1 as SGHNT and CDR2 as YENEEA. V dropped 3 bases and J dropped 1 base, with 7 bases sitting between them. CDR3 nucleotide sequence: TGTGCCAGCAGCTTCGACGGATCCTACAATGAGCAGTTCTTC. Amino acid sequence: CASSFDGSYNEQFF.

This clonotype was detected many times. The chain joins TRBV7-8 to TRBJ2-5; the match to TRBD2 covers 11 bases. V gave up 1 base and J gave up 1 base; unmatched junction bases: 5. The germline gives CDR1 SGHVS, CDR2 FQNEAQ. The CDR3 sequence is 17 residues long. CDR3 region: CASSLGWLAGGQETQYF. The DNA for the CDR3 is TGTGCCAGCAGCTTAGGTTGGCTAGCGGGGGGCCAAGAGACCCAGTACTTC.